Each of the 30 T cell receptor beta chains below was sequenced from the same sample in a study of response to subunit inactivated influenza vaccine. TCRdb passed the RT-PCR reads through MiXCR, listing each CDR3 protein once. This sample yields 300,000 to 350,000 distinct CDR3 sequences, of which 22% are seen a single time; around 10% belongs to the top ten. The material was PBMCs from blood, obtained about 20 months after vaccination. The receptors originated from a man between 50 and 70 years old who received an inactivated influenza vaccine.

This clonotype has a count of ten or more. V is TRBV27 and J is TRBJ1-5; TRBD1 aligns across 8 bases. The V gene end was trimmed by 1 base and the J gene end by 6 bases; junction bases not matched to a gene: 5. Germline CDR1 reads MNHEY; CDR2 reads SMNVEV (reference sequence). The length of the CDR3 is 15 residues. CDR3 region: CASSLWGQAGQPQHF. In DNA, the CDR3 is TGTGCCAGCAGTTTATGGGGACAGGCGGGTCAGCCCCAGCATTTT.

The chain combines TRBV20-1 with TRBJ2-7, with 8 bases fitting TRBD2. J lost 2 bases, V lost 1 base, and 4 bases had no gene match. CDR1 and CDR2 (germline): DFQATT, SNEGSKA (reference sequence). The CDR3 consists of 14 residues. The CDR3 DNA reads as TGCAGTGCTAGAGTGGGTAGCGGGGCCTACGAGCAGTACTTC. Protein: CSARVGSGAYEQYF.

This clonotype was counted between two and nine times. The chain couples TRBV25-1 to TRBJ2-2; D is possibly TRBD2 (6 bases). The CDR3 extends over 18 amino acids. Trimming stripped 1 base from V and 3 bases from J, with 18 bases between. The germline V gene encodes CDR1 MGHDK and CDR2 SYGVNS. CDR3 in DNA: TGTGCCAGCAGTGAATTTGGGGGAGGAGCTCGGGACACCGGGGAGCTGTTTTTT. It is translated as CASSEFGGGARDTGELFF.

The chain links TRBV4-3 to TRBJ2-5; 11 bases line up with TRBD1. The V gene end was trimmed by 0 bases and the J gene end by 7 bases; junction bases not matched to a gene: 7. The germline gives CDR1 LGHNA, CDR2 YSLEER. There are 16 residues in the CDR3. The CDR3 protein is CASSQDAGTGGRTQYF. CDR3 DNA: TGCGCCAGCAGCCAAGATGCTGGGACAGGGGGTAGGACCCAGTACTTC.

This clonotype was observed many times. The chain recombines TRBV5-1 with TRBJ1-6, with D unresolved. The CDR3 covers 13 residues. CDR1 SGHRS and CDR2 YFSETQ come from the germline V gene. Trimming left V 2 bases short and J 10 bases short, with 10 bases between. The CDR3 nucleotides are TGCGCCAGCAGCTTTGGTACGGGGTCACCCCTCCACTTT. Translating it yields CASSFGTGSPLHF.

The rearrangement uses TRBV27 and TRBJ1-5, with D hard to call. The CDR3 contains 14 residues. V was pared by 2 bases and J by 7 bases, with 12 bases between. CDR1 is MNHEY, CDR2 SMNVEV, per germline (reference sequence). The DNA for the CDR3 is TGTGCCAGCAGTTTACGGGCTTCTAGGCAGCCCCAGCATTTT. The encoded protein is CASSLRASRQPQHF.

The rearrangement uses TRBV12-3 or TRBV12-4 and TRBJ1-2; D call uncertain. The CDR3 has 16 residues. The V and J ends lost 5 bases and 0 bases respectively, with 16 bases between them. DNA for the CDR3: TGTGCCAGCAGTAACTACGGACCCGTAGCTAACTATGGCTACACCTTC. Translation gives CASSNYGPVANYGYTF.

In its sample, this clonotype was seen a few times. The gene calls are TRBV20-1 and TRBJ2-1, with D possibly called TRBD1 or TRBD2 (6 bases each). The V end was cut by 2 bases, the J end by 0 bases, with 14 bases between. This CDR3 contains 16 residues. Germline CDR1 DFQATT, CDR2 SNEGSKA (reference sequence). CDR3 sequence: CSARRGGPSSYNEQFF. Here the CDR3 DNA reads TGCAGTGCTAGAAGAGGGGGGCCCTCCTCCTACAATGAGCAGTTCTTC.

This clonotype showed up many times. CDR3 loop: CASSQDHGGQVYNYGYTF. CDR3 nucleotides: TGTGCCAGCAGCCAAGATCACGGGGGACAGGTCTACAACTATGGCTACACCTTC. The chain couples TRBV3-1 to TRBJ1-2, with TRBD1 matching 8 bases. Per germline, CDR1 LGHDT and CDR2 YNNKEL (reference sequence). The CDR3 runs to 18 residues. J gave up 2 bases and V 0 bases, and 11 bases lay outside the gene matches.

This chain joins TRBV20-1 and TRBJ1-1; D is perhaps TRBD1 (6 bases). The CDR3 loop spans 17 amino acids. Germline V gene lookup returns CDR1 DFQATT and CDR2 SNEGSKA (reference sequence). The ends were cut back, 3 bases at V and 0 bases at J, with 20 bases in the middle. The chain's CDR3 is CSASSTGQLAMNTEAFF. The CDR3 DNA sequence: TGCAGTGCTAGCTCCACAGGGCAGCTAGCTATGAACACTGAAGCTTTCTTT.

This sequence joins TRBV5-1 and TRBJ1-1; 10 nucleotides match TRBD1. CDR1 and CDR2 from the germline V gene are SGHRS and YFSETQ. V dropped 4 bases and J dropped 4; count of bases not matched to a gene: 7. The CDR3 length is 15 residues. This CDR3 is CASSPRDRGPTEAFF. CDR3 in DNA: TGCGCCAGCAGCCCCCGGGACAGGGGCCCCACTGAAGCTTTCTTT.

This clonotype has only a few counts. The rearrangement uses TRBV27 and TRBJ2-7; 12 nucleotides match TRBD2. Germline V gene data show CDR1 as MNHEY and CDR2 as SMNVEV (reference sequence). J gave up 0 bases and V 5 bases, and 2 bases lay outside the gene matches. This CDR3 has 15 amino acids. CDR3 sequence: CASSLAGGRSYEQYF. As DNA, the CDR3 is TGTGCCAGCAGTCTAGCGGGAGGGCGCTCCTACGAGCAGTACTTC.

This clonotype came up a few times. The rearrangement links TRBV5-1 to TRBJ2-7; D possibly corresponds to TRBD2 (6 bases). Germline assignment: CDR1 SGHRS and CDR2 YFSETQ. Trimming removed 0 bases at V and 5 bases at J, with 15 bases between. CDR3 size: 15 residues. CDR3 loop: CASSLGARGSDEQYF. The CDR3 bases are TGCGCCAGCAGCTTGGGGGCACGGGGGAGCGACGAGCAGTACTTC.

The chain carries TRBV7-9 and TRBJ1-4, with D perhaps TRBD1 (6 bases). Trimming took off 5 bases at V and 7 bases at J, with 11 bases between the two ends. The V gene's germline CDR1 is SEHNR and CDR2 FQNEAQ (reference sequence). The CDR3 is 13 amino acids. This CDR3 reads CASSPKGGEKLFF. CDR3 nucleotides: TGTGCCAGCAGCCCAAAGGGGGGTGAAAAACTGTTTTTT.

The gene calls are TRBV5-1 and TRBJ2-7; D uncertain. Germline CDR1 SGHRS, CDR2 YFSETQ. With 1 base removed from V and 5 bases from J, the gap between germline ends came to 4 bases. The CDR3 covers 11 residues. CDR3 sequence (DNA): TGCGCCAGCAGCTTGTTGGACGAGCAGTACTTC. Amino acid sequence: CASSLLDEQYF.

This clonotype has a handful of counts. This sequence joins TRBV4-2 and TRBJ1-6; no firm D call. Germline V CDR1 and CDR2: LGHNA, YNFKEQ. V lost 3 bases and J 7 bases, leaving 16 bases between the germline ends. This CDR3 has 16 amino acids. The CDR3 here is CASSQPRELRNSPLHF. The DNA for the CDR3 is TGTGCCAGCAGCCAGCCCCGGGAGTTGAGGAATTCACCCCTCCACTTT.

This sequence joins TRBV28 and TRBJ2-3; 11 positions agree with TRBD2. V dropped 8 bases and J dropped 7; count of bases not matched to a gene: 8. Germline-derived CDR1 and CDR2 are MDHEN and SYDVKM. CDR3 length: 14 residues. The CDR3 DNA sequence: TGTGCCAGCTCTTTAGCGGGAGGGCCGAATACGCAGTATTTT. Protein sequence: CASSLAGGPNTQYF.

This clonotype was counted many times. CDR3 amino acids: CSARAPISNQPQHF. CDR3 nucleotides: TGCAGTGCTAGAGCCCCCATAAGCAATCAGCCCCAGCATTTT. This chain uses TRBV20-1 with TRBJ1-5; unclear D gene. Germline-derived CDR1 and CDR2 are DFQATT and SNEGSKA (reference sequence). Trimming cost V 1 base and J 1 base, with 8 bases left between them. This CDR3 contains 14 residues.

The genes are TRBV30 and TRBJ1-1; D is possibly TRBD1 (5 bases). Germline V gene sequence: CDR1 GTSNPN, CDR2 SVGIG (reference sequence). The CDR3 extends over 13 amino acids. V shed 3 bases and J shed 1 base, with 9 bases lying between them. The CDR3 is CAWSPGSNTEAFF. As DNA, the CDR3 is TGTGCCTGGAGCCCAGGGTCGAACACTGAAGCTTTCTTT.

This chain links TRBV28 with TRBJ2-1; 7 bases agree with TRBD2. Germline assignment: CDR1 MDHEN and CDR2 SYDVKM. CDR3 length: 14 amino acids. V shed 6 bases and J 6 bases; nucleotides not matched to a gene: 8. The CDR3 loop is CASRMGGVVNEQFF. In nucleotides, the CDR3 is TGTGCCAGCAGAATGGGGGGGGTCGTCAATGAGCAGTTCTTC.

This rearrangement joins TRBV10-3 to TRBJ1-5; no clear D. This CDR3 has 13 residues. Per the germline V gene, CDR1 is ENHRY and CDR2 is SYGVKD. Trimming cost V 4 bases and J 5 bases, with 9 bases left between them. The CDR3 is CAISASGYQPQHF. The CDR3 nucleotides read TGTGCCATCAGTGCTTCGGGGTATCAGCCCCAGCATTTT.

This sequence joins TRBV2 and TRBJ1-5; D is undetermined. This CDR3 is built from 13 residues. V was pared by 7 bases and J by 7 bases, with 14 bases between. Germline assignment: CDR1 SNHLY and CDR2 FYNNEI. DNA of the CDR3: TGTGCCAGCATCGGAAACCTCCGGCAGCCCCAGCATTTT. Residues: CASIGNLRQPQHF.

This clonotype was observed a handful of times. V and J are TRBV19 and TRBJ1-4; the D gene is possibly TRBD1 (5 bases). The germline gives CDR1 LNHDA, CDR2 SQIVND (reference sequence). The V end lost 6 bases, the J end lost 8 bases, and 16 bases lay between the germline ends. The CDR3 covers 14 residues. The chain's CDR3 is CASRPGPSDEKLFF. The CDR3 DNA sequence: TGTGCCAGTAGGCCGGGACCCTCGGACGAAAAACTGTTTTTT.

The rearrangement uses TRBV7-2 and TRBJ1-5; no clear D. The CDR3 covers 16 residues. Trimming pared 0 bases from V and 1 base from J, leaving 10 bases between. From germline, CDR1 is SGHTA and CDR2 FQGNSA. The CDR3 sequence is CASSLAVGFSNQPQHF. In DNA, the CDR3 is TGTGCCAGCAGCTTAGCGGTAGGGTTCAGCAATCAGCCCCAGCATTTT.

The chain employs TRBV21-1 and TRBJ1-5; the listed D gene, TRBD1, was not tested against the DNA. TRBV21-1 is a pseudogene segment. The CDR3 has 17 residues. The CDR3 sequence is CAPVEGSQSVGNQPQHF. In DNA, the CDR3 is TGTGCCCCCGTTGAGGGGTCCCAATCGGTGGGCAATCAGCCCCAGCATTTT.

The chain recombines TRBV18 with TRBJ1-5; unclear D gene. The CDR3 has 13 residues. V was pared by 3 bases and J by 7 bases, with 10 bases between. Germline loops: CDR1 KGHSH, CDR2 LQKENI. CDR3 DNA: TGTGCCAGCTCACCGGGGTGGGAGCAGCCCCAGCATTTT. This sequence encodes CASSPGWEQPQHF. Supplemented by reference TRBV18 and TRBJ1-5, the full variable domain reads NAGVMQNPRHLVRRRGQEARLRCSPMKGHSHVYWYRQLPEEGLKFMVYLQKENIIDESGMPKERFSAEFPKEGPSILRIQQVVRGDSAAYFCASSPGWEQPQHFGDGTRLSIL.

V is TRBV5-1 and J is TRBJ1-1, with D perhaps TRBD1 (5 bases). Germline loops: CDR1 SGHRS, CDR2 YFSETQ. The CDR3 has 15 residues. Trimming cost V 6 bases and J 1 base, with 16 bases left between them. The CDR3 here is CASTGGLQGNTEAFF. The CDR3 DNA sequence: TGCGCCAGCACCGGCGGTCTCCAGGGGAACACTGAAGCTTTCTTT.

This clonotype was observed a few times. V and J are TRBV20-1 and TRBJ1-3, with TRBD1 as a possible D gene (6 bases). Germline V gene sequence: CDR1 DFQATT, CDR2 SNEGSKA (reference sequence). Trimming removed 0 bases at V and 1 base at J, with 13 bases between. The CDR3 has 16 residues. The CDR3 reads CSAREGGGPSGNTIYF. Here the CDR3 DNA reads TGCAGTGCTAGAGAGGGCGGGGGGCCTTCTGGAAACACCATATATTTT.

This clonotype was seen many times. J is TRBJ1-1 and V is TRBV29-1, with D tentatively TRBD1 (6 bases). The V gene lost 3 bases and the J gene lost 7 bases, with 12 bases spanning the gap. Germline CDR1 reads SQVTM; CDR2 reads ANQGSEA. CDR3 length equals 12 residues. The DNA of the CDR3 is TGCAGCGTTGAGGGGTGGACAGTTGAAGCTTTCTTT. Translating it yields CSVEGWTVEAFF.

Notes on this clonotype: Relative to the germline gene, one junction end is altered; a read error may explain this. The chain joins TRBV3-1 to TRBJ1-2; possible D gene TRBD1, 5 bases. This CDR3 is 16 amino acids long. Germline CDR1 and CDR2: LGHDT and YNNKEL (reference sequence). DNA for the CDR3: TGTGCCAGCAGCCACAGGGTCCAAAAAAAGAACTATGGCGACACCTTC. Protein sequence: CASSHRVQKKNYGDTF.